This T cell receptor beta chain was obtained from a study of T cell responses to AZD1222 COVID-19 vaccine. Points from the study as a whole: Repertoire collection took place solely once the T cell response had peaked. Most donors were white British, females outnumbered males, and clonal diversity was possibly underestimated. Across spike, vaccine-associated CD4 TCRs were found, dominant at 160-218 and 743-854. Baseline serostatus was positive in only five to seven AZD1222 recipients.

The CDR3 has 15 residues. Germline loops: CDR1 SGHVS, CDR2 FNYEAQ. V lost 3 bases, J lost 7 bases, and 15 bases lay in between. Regarding this clone: Its antigen remains unknown.

The table came from immunoSEQ multiplex PCR; TCRdb's copy has only in-frame clones and leaves some out. Of approximately 190,000 clones listed, over 85% are singletons. The sequence derives from an adult who received the MenACWY meningococcal vaccine as a control. V usage is TRBV7-6 and J usage is TRBJ1-4; no clear D. The sequenced sample was peripheral blood, obtained 28 days after the second dose of the MenACWY control vaccine. CDR3 nucleotide sequence: TGTGCCAGCAGCTTTGGTTTTAGGGAAAGTGAAAAACTGTTTTTT. Protein: CASSFGFRESEKLFF.